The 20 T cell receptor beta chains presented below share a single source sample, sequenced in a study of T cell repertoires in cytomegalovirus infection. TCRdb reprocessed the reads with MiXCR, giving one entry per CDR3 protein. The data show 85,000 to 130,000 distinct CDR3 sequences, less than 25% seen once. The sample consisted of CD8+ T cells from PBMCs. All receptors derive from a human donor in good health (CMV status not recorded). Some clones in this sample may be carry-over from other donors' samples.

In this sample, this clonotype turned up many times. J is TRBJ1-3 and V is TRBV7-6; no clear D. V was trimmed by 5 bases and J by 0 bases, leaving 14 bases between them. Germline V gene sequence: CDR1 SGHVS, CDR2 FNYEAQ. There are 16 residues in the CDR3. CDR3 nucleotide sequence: TGTGCCAGCAGCCCCGGGCCGGGATACTCTGGAAACACCATATATTTT. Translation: CASSPGPGYSGNTIYF.

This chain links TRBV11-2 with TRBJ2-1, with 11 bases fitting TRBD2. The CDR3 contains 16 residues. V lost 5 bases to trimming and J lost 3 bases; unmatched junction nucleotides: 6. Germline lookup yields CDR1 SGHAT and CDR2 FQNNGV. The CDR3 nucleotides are TGTGCCAGCAGCCCAGCTGGACTAGCGGGCTACAATGAGCAGTTCTTC. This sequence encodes CASSPAGLAGYNEQFF. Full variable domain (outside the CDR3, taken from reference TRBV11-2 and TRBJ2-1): EAGVAQSPRYKIIEKRQSVAFWCNPISGHATLYWYQQILGQGPKLLIQFQNNGVVDDSQLPKDRFSAERLKGVDSTLKIQPAKLEDSAVYLCASSPAGLAGYNEQFFGPGTRLTVL.

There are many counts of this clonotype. The CDR3 region has the DNA TGTGCCAGCAGTCCGATACTACAGGGGGAAGGTGAAAAACTGTTTTTT. Its protein is CASSPILQGEGEKLFF. The rearrangement uses TRBV5-5 and TRBJ1-4; 8 nucleotides line up with TRBD1. With 5 bases clipped from V and 7 bases from J, the junction kept 13 bases outside the gene matches. The CDR3 runs 16 residues. Germline V gene data show CDR1 as SGHKS and CDR2 as YYEKEE (reference sequence). Full variable domain (missing parts from reference TRBV5-5 and TRBJ1-4): DAGVTQSPTHLIKTRGQQVTLRCSPISGHKSVSWYQQVLGQGPQFIFQYYEKEERGRGNFPDRFSARQFPNYSSELNVNALLLGDSALYLCASSPILQGEGEKLFFGSGTQLSVL.

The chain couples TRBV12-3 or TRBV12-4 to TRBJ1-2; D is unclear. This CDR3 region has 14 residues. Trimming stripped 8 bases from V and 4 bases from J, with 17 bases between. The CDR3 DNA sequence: TGTGCCAGCGGGGATACCCTTATTTCCTATGGCTACACCTTC. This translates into CASGDTLISYGYTF.

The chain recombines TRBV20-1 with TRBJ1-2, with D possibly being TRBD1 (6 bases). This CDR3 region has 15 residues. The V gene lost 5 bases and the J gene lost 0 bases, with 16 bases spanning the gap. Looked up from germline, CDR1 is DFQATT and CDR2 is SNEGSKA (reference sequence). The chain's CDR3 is CSAYGGIMANYGYTF. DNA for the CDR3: TGCAGTGCTTACGGGGGCATCATGGCTAACTATGGCTACACCTTC.

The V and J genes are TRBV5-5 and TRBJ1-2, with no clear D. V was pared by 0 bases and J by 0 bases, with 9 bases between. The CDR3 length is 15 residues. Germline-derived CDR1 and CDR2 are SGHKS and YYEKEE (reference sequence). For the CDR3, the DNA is TGTGCCAGCAGCTTGGATGTCGGAACTAACTATGGCTACACCTTC. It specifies CASSLDVGTNYGYTF.

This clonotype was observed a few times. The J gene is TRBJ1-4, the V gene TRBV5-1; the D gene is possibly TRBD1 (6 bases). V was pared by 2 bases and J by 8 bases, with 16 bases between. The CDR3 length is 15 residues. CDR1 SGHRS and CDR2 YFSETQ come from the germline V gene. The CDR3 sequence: CASSLNRDGIEKLFF. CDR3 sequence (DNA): TGCGCCAGCAGCTTAAACAGGGACGGGATAGAAAAACTGTTTTTT.

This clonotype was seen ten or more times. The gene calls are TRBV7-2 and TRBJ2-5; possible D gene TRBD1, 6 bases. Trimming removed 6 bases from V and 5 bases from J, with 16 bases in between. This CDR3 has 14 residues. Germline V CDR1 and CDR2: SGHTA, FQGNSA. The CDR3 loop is CASSLDRILETQYF. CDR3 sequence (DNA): TGTGCCAGCAGTCTCGACAGGATCCTGGAGACCCAGTACTTC.

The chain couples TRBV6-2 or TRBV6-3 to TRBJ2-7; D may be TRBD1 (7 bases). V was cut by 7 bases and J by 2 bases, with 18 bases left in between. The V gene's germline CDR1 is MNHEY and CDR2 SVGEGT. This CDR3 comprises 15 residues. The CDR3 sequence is CASNPGDSGPYEQYF. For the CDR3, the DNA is TGTGCCAGCAATCCGGGGGACAGCGGACCCTACGAGCAGTACTTC.

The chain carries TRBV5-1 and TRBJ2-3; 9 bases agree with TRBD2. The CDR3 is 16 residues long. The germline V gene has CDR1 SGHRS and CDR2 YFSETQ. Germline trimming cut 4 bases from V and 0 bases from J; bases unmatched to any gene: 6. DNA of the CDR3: TGCGCCAGCAGCCTAACCGGGACTAGCAGCACAGATACGCAGTATTTT. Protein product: CASSLTGTSSTDTQYF.

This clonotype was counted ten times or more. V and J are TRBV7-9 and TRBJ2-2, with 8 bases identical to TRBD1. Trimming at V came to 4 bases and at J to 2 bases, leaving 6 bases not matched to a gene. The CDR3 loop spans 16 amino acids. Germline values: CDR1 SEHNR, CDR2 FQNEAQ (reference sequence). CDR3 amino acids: CASSSWTGLNTGELFF. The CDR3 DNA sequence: TGTGCCAGCAGCTCTTGGACAGGGTTAAACACCGGGGAGCTGTTTTTT.

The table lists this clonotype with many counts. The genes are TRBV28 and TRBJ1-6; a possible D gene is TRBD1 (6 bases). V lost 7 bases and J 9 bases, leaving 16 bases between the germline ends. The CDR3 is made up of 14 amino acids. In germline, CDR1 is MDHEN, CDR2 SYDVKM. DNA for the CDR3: TGTGCCAGCACCCCGGGGGGGGCCACTTCACCCCTCCACTTT. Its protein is CASTPGGATSPLHF.

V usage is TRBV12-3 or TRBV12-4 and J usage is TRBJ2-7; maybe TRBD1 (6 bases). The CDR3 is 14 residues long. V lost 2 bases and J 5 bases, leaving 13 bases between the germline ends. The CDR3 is CASSLWNRVHEQYF. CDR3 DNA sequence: TGTGCCAGCAGTTTATGGAACAGGGTCCACGAGCAGTACTTC.

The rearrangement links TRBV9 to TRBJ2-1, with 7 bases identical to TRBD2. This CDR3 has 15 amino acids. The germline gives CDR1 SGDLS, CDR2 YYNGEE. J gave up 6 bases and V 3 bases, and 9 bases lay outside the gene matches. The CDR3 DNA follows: TGTGCCAGCAGCGAGACTAGCACATCCCCCAATGAGCAGTTCTTC. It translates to CASSETSTSPNEQFF.

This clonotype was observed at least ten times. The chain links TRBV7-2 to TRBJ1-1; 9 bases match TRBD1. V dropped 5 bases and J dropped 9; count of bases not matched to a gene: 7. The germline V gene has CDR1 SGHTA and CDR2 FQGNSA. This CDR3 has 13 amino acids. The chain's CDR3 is CASSMGQGKKAFF. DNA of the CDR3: TGTGCCAGCAGCATGGGACAGGGAAAGAAAGCTTTCTTT.

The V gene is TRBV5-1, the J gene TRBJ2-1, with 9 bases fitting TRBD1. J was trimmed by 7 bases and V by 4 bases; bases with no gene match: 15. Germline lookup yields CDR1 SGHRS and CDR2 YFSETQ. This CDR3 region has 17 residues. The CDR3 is CASSTGPGTGNENEQFF. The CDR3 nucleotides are TGCGCCAGCAGCACGGGACCTGGGACAGGGAATGAGAATGAGCAGTTCTTC.

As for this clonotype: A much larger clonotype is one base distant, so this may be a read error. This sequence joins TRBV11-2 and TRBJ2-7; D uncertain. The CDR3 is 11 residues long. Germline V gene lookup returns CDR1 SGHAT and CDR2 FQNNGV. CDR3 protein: CASSLSFEQYF. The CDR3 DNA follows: TGTGCCAGCAGCTTATCCTTCGAGCAGTACTTC.

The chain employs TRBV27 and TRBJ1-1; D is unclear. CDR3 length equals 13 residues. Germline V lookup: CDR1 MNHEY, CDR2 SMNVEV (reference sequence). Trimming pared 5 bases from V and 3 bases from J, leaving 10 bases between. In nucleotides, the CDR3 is TGTGCCAGCAGTCAATACCAGGACACTGAAGCTTTCTTT. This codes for CASSQYQDTEAFF.

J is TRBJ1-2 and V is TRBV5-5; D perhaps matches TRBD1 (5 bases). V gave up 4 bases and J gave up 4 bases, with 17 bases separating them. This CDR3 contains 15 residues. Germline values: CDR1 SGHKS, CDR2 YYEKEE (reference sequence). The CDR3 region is CASSIQTETVYGYTF. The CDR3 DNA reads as TGTGCCAGCAGCATACAAACGGAGACAGTCTATGGCTACACCTTC.

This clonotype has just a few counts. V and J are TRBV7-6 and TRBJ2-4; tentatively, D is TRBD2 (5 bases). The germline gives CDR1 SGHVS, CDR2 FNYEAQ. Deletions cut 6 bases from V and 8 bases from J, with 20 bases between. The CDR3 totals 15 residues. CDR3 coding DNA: TGTGCCAGCAGTCTAGCACCGGGCAATGGAGACATTCAGTACTTC. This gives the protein CASSLAPGNGDIQYF. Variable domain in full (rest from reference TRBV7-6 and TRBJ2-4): GAGVSQSPRYKVTKRGQDVALRCDPISGHVSLYWYRQALGQGPEFLTYFNYEAQQDKSGLPNDRFSAERPEGSISTLTIQRTEQRDSAMYRCASSLAPGNGDIQYFGAGTRLSVL.